The rows below give T cell receptor beta chains drawn from one sample of a study of a mutant IDH1 vaccine in newly diagnosed glioma. Generated by immunoSEQ multiplex PCR, the TCRdb table keeps only in-frame clones and is missing some. This sample has fewer than 40,000 clones; about 84% occur once, and the top ten carry more than 5.5%. For these TCRs, the target antigens are not known. The specimen comprised PBMCs, sampled from a glioma patient whose treatment included an IDH1 peptide vaccine. The receptors derive from a man aged 35 to 55 with glioma. CDR3s include the opening cysteine and the closing phenylalanine or tryptophan. The D gene is left open where the match is weak. Clone size appears in some rows only: once, few, many, or a class for an expanded clone.

V gene: TRBV6-1
clone size: once
D gene: TRBD1
J gene: TRBJ1-5
CDR3 protein: CASRDGTGLNQPQHF
CDR3 DNA: TGTGCCAGCAGGGATGGGACAGGGCTCAATCAGCCCCAGCATTTT

V gene: TRBV30
clone size: .
D gene: TRBD1
J gene: TRBJ2-7
CDR3 protein: CAGQVSYEQYF
CDR3 DNA: TGTGCCGGACAGGTCTCCTACGAGCAGTACTTC

V gene: TRBV6-6
clone size: once
D gene: .
J gene: TRBJ2-4
CDR3 protein: CASCGGLSIQYF
CDR3 DNA: TGTGCCAGCTGTGGCGGCCTTTCAATTCAGTACTTC

V gene: TRBV19
clone size: .
D gene: .
J gene: TRBJ2-3
CDR3 protein: CASSIAPLFTDTQYF
CDR3 DNA: TGTGCCAGTAGTATAGCCCCCCTCTTCACAGATACGCAGTATTTT

V gene: TRBV7-9
clone size: .
D gene: TRBD1
J gene: TRBJ1-2
CDR3 protein: CASSFGQAPHGYTF
CDR3 DNA: TGTGCCAGCAGCTTCGGACAGGCTCCGCATGGCTACACCTTC

V gene: TRBV6-5
clone size: .
D gene: .
J gene: TRBJ1-2
CDR3 protein: CASRYRYNYGYTF
CDR3 DNA: TGTGCCAGCAGATACCGGTACAACTATGGCTACACCTTC

V gene: TRBV10-1
clone size: few
D gene: .
J gene: TRBJ1-2
CDR3 protein: CASNVLGYGYTF
CDR3 DNA: TGCGCCAGCAACGTGTTAGGCTATGGCTACACCTTC

V gene: TRBV30
clone size: .
D gene: .
J gene: TRBJ2-5
CDR3 protein: CAWSQGNRETQYF
CDR3 DNA: TGTGCCTGGAGTCAGGGGAATCGGGAGACCCAGTACTTC

V gene: TRBV5-4
clone size: once
D gene: .
J gene: TRBJ2-2
CDR3 protein: CASSLVTAGTGELFF
CDR3 DNA: TGTGCCAGCAGCCTGGTTACTGCCGGCACCGGGGAGCTGTTTTTT

V gene: TRBV5-6
clone size: .
D gene: .
J gene: TRBJ1-2
CDR3 protein: CASSSGTLGYTF
CDR3 DNA: TGTGCCAGCAGCTCCGGGACTCTTGGCTACACCTTC

V gene: TRBV5-6
clone size: .
D gene: TRBD1
J gene: TRBJ1-3
CDR3 protein: CASSSGQLSGNTIYF
CDR3 DNA: TGTGCCAGCAGCTCGGGACAGCTCTCTGGAAACACCATATATTTT

V gene: TRBV10-3
clone size: .
D gene: .
J gene: TRBJ2-3
CDR3 protein: CAITDSSGTDTQYF
CDR3 DNA: TGTGCCATCACCGACAGTAGTGGCACAGATACGCAGTATTTT

V gene: TRBV12-5
clone size: once
D gene: TRBD1
J gene: TRBJ1-1
CDR3 protein: CASALGQSTEAFF
CDR3 DNA: TGTGCTAGTGCCCTGGGACAGTCCACTGAAGCTTTCTTT

V gene: TRBV4-1
clone size: .
D gene: TRBD2
J gene: TRBJ2-4
CDR3 protein: CASSQGSGATKNIQYF
CDR3 DNA: TGCGCCAGCAGCCAAGGTAGCGGGGCGACCAAAAACATTCAGTACTTC

V gene: TRBV10-3
clone size: .
D gene: .
J gene: TRBJ2-6
CDR3 protein: CAISEGTGSAGANVLTF
CDR3 DNA: TGTGCCATCAGTGAGGGAACAGGTTCGGCTGGGGCCAACGTCCTGACTTTC

V gene: TRBV4-1
clone size: .
D gene: .
J gene: TRBJ2-2
CDR3 protein: CASSRSGNTGELFF
CDR3 DNA: TGCGCCAGCAGCCGTAGCGGGAACACCGGGGAGCTGTTTTTT

V gene: TRBV2
clone size: .
D gene: .
J gene: TRBJ1-3
CDR3 protein: CASREGNTIYF
CDR3 DNA: TGTGCCAGCAGGGAGGGGAACACCATATATTTT

V gene: TRBV9
clone size: .
D gene: TRBD1
J gene: TRBJ1-6
CDR3 protein: CASSVGGQGPPLHF
CDR3 DNA: TGTGCCAGCAGCGTAGGGGGACAGGGGCCACCCCTCCACTTT

V gene: TRBV5-1
clone size: .
D gene: .
J gene: TRBJ1-1
CDR3 protein: CASSPEGRNTEAFF
CDR3 DNA: TGCGCCAGCAGCCCGGAAGGCAGAAACACTGAAGCTTTCTTT

V gene: TRBV5-1
clone size: .
D gene: TRBD1
J gene: TRBJ2-1
CDR3 protein: CASSLSGTGSYNEQFF
CDR3 DNA: TGCGCCAGCAGCCTATCTGGGACAGGGTCCTACAATGAGCAGTTCTTC

V gene: TRBV5-8
clone size: .
D gene: TRBD1
J gene: TRBJ2-7
CDR3 protein: CASSKTGGNYEQYF
CDR3 DNA: TGTGCCAGCAGCAAGACAGGGGGCAACTACGAGCAGTACTTC

V gene: TRBV4-1
clone size: .
D gene: .
J gene: TRBJ2-2
CDR3 protein: CASSQFGTPRTGELFF
CDR3 DNA: TGCGCCAGCAGCCAATTCGGGACTCCGAGAACCGGGGAGCTGTTTTTT

V gene: TRBV9
clone size: .
D gene: .
J gene: TRBJ1-2
CDR3 protein: CASSVSIYSGYTF
CDR3 DNA: TGTGCCAGCAGCGTCAGCATTTACAGTGGCTACACCTTC

V gene: TRBV2
clone size: few
D gene: .
J gene: TRBJ2-7
CDR3 protein: CATGTPFTYEQYF
CDR3 DNA: TGTGCGACCGGGACACCCTTCACCTACGAGCAGTACTTC

V gene: TRBV19
clone size: .
D gene: .
J gene: TRBJ1-4
CDR3 protein: CASSFRPRLFF
CDR3 DNA: TGTGCCAGTAGTTTTAGACCGAGACTGTTTTTT

V gene: TRBV7-8
clone size: .
D gene: TRBD2
J gene: TRBJ2-3
CDR3 protein: CASSTRLAGAVADTQYF
CDR3 DNA: TGTGCCAGCAGCACCCGACTAGCGGGGGCAGTGGCAGATACGCAGTATTTT

V gene: TRBV2
clone size: once
D gene: .
J gene: TRBJ2-5
CDR3 protein: CASTAPRGSQYF
CDR3 DNA: TGTGCCAGCACAGCTCCAAGAGGGTCCCAGTACTTC

V gene: TRBV7-2
clone size: .
D gene: .
J gene: TRBJ2-3
CDR3 protein: CASGEQGQYF
CDR3 DNA: TGTGCCAGCGGGGAGCAGGGGCAGTATTTT

V gene: TRBV5-6
clone size: few
D gene: .
J gene: TRBJ1-2
CDR3 protein: CASSLDRAGRNYGYTF
CDR3 DNA: TGTGCCAGCAGCTTGGATCGGGCAGGGAGGAACTATGGCTACACCTTC

V gene: TRBV9
clone size: once
D gene: TRBD1
J gene: TRBJ2-2
CDR3 protein: CASSGSDRALSNTGELFF
CDR3 DNA: TGTGCCAGCAGCGGGTCAGACAGGGCCCTATCGAACACCGGGGAGCTGTTTTTT

V gene: TRBV9
clone size: .
D gene: TRBD1
J gene: TRBJ2-7
CDR3 protein: CASSSQGAYEQYF
CDR3 DNA: TGTGCCAGCAGCTCACAGGGGGCTTACGAGCAGTACTTC

V gene: TRBV30
clone size: .
D gene: TRBD1
J gene: TRBJ2-7
CDR3 protein: CAFSAGGYEQYF
CDR3 DNA: TGTGCCTTCAGCGCAGGGGGCTACGAGCAGTACTTC

V gene: TRBV7-8
clone size: .
D gene: .
J gene: TRBJ1-2
CDR3 protein: CASRPRGGGTYGYTF
CDR3 DNA: TGTGCCAGCAGGCCTAGGGGGGGAGGAACCTATGGCTACACCTTC

V gene: TRBV2
clone size: .
D gene: .
J gene: TRBJ2-2
CDR3 protein: CASSEAGTYTGELFF
CDR3 DNA: TGTGCCAGCAGTGAAGCAGGTACCTACACCGGGGAGCTGTTTTTT

V gene: TRBV10-2
clone size: .
D gene: .
J gene: TRBJ2-7
CDR3 protein: CASKNQGGTYEQYF
CDR3 DNA: TGCGCCAGCAAAAACCAGGGAGGTACCTACGAGCAGTACTTC

V gene: TRBV6-4
clone size: .
D gene: .
J gene: TRBJ2-7
CDR3 protein: CASIQGGIDYEQYF
CDR3 DNA: TGTGCCAGCATCCAAGGGGGGATCGACTACGAGCAGTACTTC

V gene: TRBV6-5
clone size: .
D gene: .
J gene: TRBJ2-7
CDR3 protein: CASSMGPYEQYF
CDR3 DNA: TGTGCCAGCAGTATGGGTCCCTACGAGCAGTACTTC

V gene: TRBV2
clone size: .
D gene: TRBD2
J gene: TRBJ2-5
CDR3 protein: CASRERVLADRETQYF
CDR3 DNA: TGTGCCAGCAGGGAAAGAGTACTAGCGGATAGAGAGACCCAGTACTTC

V gene: TRBV30
clone size: .
D gene: TRBD2
J gene: TRBJ2-2
CDR3 protein: CAWNRLAGTGELFF
CDR3 DNA: TGTGCCTGGAATCGACTAGCGGGGACCGGGGAGCTGTTTTTT

V gene: TRBV5-4
clone size: .
D gene: .
J gene: TRBJ1-2
CDR3 protein: CASSSDGNYGYTF
CDR3 DNA: TGTGCCAGCAGCTCGGACGGTAACTATGGCTACACCTTC